This T cell receptor (beta chain) is from a study of CD8+ T cells in alopecia areata. Turning to the study itself: A 6-month off-drug phase came after tofacitinib, which had lasted 6 to 18 months. Regarding the study as a whole: Mice showed TCR sharing more clearly than patients did, possibly owing to HLA.

This clone appeared once. Its antigen is undetermined. This CDR3 is 13 amino acids long. Germline CDR1 is MNHEY and CDR2 is SMNVEV (reference sequence). RNA was isolated and reverse transcribed to cDNA, the sequencing template. Data came from immunoSEQ multiplex PCR; TCRdb stores just in-frame clones and leaves some out. The sample comprises 150,000 to 180,000 clones, 40% to 60% of which are singletons, and 15% to 20% rests with the top ten. Researchers took lesional scalp punch biopsies and peripheral blood from people who were alopecia areata patients. The sequencing used CD8+ T cells sorted from blood, collected at week 0. The clonotype originates from a human donor with alopecia areata. The J gene is TRBJ2-5, the V gene TRBV27; D remains unclear. The end of the DNA aligns better with TRBJ2-7, so the J call may be wrong. Written as DNA, the CDR3 is TGTGCCAGCAGTTTCGGGCCGAACTACGAGCAGTACTTC. This gives the protein CASSFGPNYEQYF.